This T cell receptor beta chain was identified in a study of cytomegalovirus exposure and HLA in healthy donors. The study's findings and limits: Analysis performed later found roughly 17,000 TCR beta sequences associated with HLA alleles at 0.05 false discovery rate.

Note on this clone: Its antigen is undetermined.

PCR employed 60 Vbeta and 13 Jbeta primers. The assay was immunoSEQ multiplex PCR, and TCRdb's table has in-frame clones only and misses some. The sample records about 130,000 clones, 80% being singletons. The sequence was collected from a man aged 25-45 years in good health and CMV-seropositive. The sample comprised PBMCs.

The DNA of the CDR3 is TGTGCCAGCAGCCAAGATACCACGACGGGCACCGGGGAGCTGTTTTTT. Its protein is CASSQDTTTGTGELFF. The rearrangement joins TRBV14 to TRBJ2-2; no definite D call. The germline CDR1 and CDR2 sequences are SGHDN and FVKESK. The CDR3 loop spans 16 amino acids. The V end lost 0 bases, the J end lost 4 bases, and 12 bases lay between the germline ends.